Listed below are T cell receptor beta chains from one sample, sequenced in a study of T cell responses to AZD1222 COVID-19 vaccine. Produced via immunoSEQ multiplex PCR; TCRdb's table is partial and in-frame only. The data contain roughly 170,000 clones, about 90% of them singletons. Material: peripheral blood, obtained on day 0 of AZD1222 vaccination. The receptors here all came from an adult in good health. Both conserved end residues are part of each CDR3. A D gene is named only where the DNA matches it firmly. Not all rows give a size; the values are once, few, many and, for expanded clones, a class.

v_gene	abundance	d_gene	j_gene	CDR3nt	CDR3aa
TRBV28	-	-	TRBJ1-6	TGTGCCAGCAGTTTACGGGTGAAAGGTTCACCCCTCCACTTT	CASSLRVKGSPLHF
TRBV7-9	-	-	TRBJ2-4	TGTGCCAGCAGCCTTGGGGGGCTAACAGGGTACCAAAACATTCAGTACTTC	CASSLGGLTGYQNIQYF
TRBV15	-	-	TRBJ2-1	TGTGCCACCAGCAGTCACGGGCTAAGAGAGCAGTTCTTC	CATSSHGLREQFF
TRBV28	-	TRBD1	TRBJ2-1	TGTGCCAGCAGTCCTCTAGGGGGCAGGGGGCCCAACAATGAGCAGTTCTTC	CASSPLGGRGPNNEQFF
TRBV6-5	-	TRBD1	TRBJ2-3	TGTGCCAGCGGGGACAGGGGTACAGATACGCAGTATTTT	CASGDRGTDTQYF
TRBV14	-	TRBD1	TRBJ1-1	TGTGCCAGCAGCCAAGCAGGGACAGGTATAGGAGGAGCTTTCTTT	CASSQAGTGIGGAFF
TRBV7-6	-	TRBD1	TRBJ1-3	TGTGCCAGCAGCTTAGCGGCGCAGGGGGCAACTGGAAACACCATATATTTT	CASSLAAQGATGNTIYF
TRBV28	-	TRBD1	TRBJ1-5	TGTGCCAGCAGGCAAGCAGGACAGGGCCAAAGCAATCAGCCCCAGCATTTT	CASRQAGQGQSNQPQHF
TRBV18	few	TRBD1	TRBJ1-2	TGTGCCAGCTCATCACAGGGGTTTGATGGCTACACCTTC	CASSSQGFDGYTF
TRBV3-1/TRBV3-2	-	-	TRBJ2-7	TGTGCCAGCAGCCAAGGTGAAGGGATCTACGAGCAGTACTTC	CASSQGEGIYEQYF
TRBV6-2/TRBV6-3	-	TRBD2	TRBJ2-1	TGTGCCAGCAGTACCGGACTAGCTGAGTTCTTC	CASSTGLAEFF
TRBV4-2	-	-	TRBJ2-3	TGTGCCAGCAGCCAAGATGGGGCAGATACGCAGTATTTT	CASSQDGADTQYF